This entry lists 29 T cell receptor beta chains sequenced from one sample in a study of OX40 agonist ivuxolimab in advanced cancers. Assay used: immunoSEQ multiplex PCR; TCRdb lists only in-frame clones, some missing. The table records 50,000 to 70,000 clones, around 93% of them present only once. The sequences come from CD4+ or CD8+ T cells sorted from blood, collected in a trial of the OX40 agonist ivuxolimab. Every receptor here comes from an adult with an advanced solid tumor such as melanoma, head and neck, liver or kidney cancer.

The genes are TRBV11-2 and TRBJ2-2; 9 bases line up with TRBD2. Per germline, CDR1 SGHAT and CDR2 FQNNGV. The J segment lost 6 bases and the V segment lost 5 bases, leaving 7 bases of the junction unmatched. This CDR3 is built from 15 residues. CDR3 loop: CASSARLAEAGELFF. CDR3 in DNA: TGTGCCAGCAGCGCCAGACTAGCGGAGGCCGGGGAGCTGTTTTTT.

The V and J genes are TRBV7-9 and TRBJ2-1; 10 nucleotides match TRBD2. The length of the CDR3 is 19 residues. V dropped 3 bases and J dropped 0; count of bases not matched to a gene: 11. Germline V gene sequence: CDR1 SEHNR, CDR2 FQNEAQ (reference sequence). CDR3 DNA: TGTGCCAGCAGCTTGATAGCGGGAGGCCGTTTGAGCTCCTACAATGAGCAGTTCTTC. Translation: CASSLIAGGRLSSYNEQFF.

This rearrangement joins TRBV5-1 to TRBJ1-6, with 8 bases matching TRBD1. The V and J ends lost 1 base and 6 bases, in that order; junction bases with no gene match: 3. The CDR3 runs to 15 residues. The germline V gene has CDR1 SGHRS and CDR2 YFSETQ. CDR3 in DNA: TGCGCCAGCAGCTTGACAGGGGGAGGTAATTCACCCCTCCACTTT. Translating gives CASSLTGGGNSPLHF.

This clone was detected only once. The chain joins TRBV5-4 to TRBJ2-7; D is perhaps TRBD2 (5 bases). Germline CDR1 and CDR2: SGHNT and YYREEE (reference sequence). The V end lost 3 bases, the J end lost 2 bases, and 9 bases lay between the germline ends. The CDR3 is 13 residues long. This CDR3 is CASSSTNTYEQYF. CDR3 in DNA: TGTGCCAGCAGCTCGACTAATACCTACGAGCAGTACTTC. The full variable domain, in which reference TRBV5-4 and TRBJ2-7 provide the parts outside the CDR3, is ETGVTQSPTHLIKTRGQQVTLRCSSQSGHNTVSWYQQALGQGPQFIFQYYREEENGRGNFPPRFSGLQFPNYSSELNVNALELDDSALYLCASSSTNTYEQYFGPGTRLTVT.

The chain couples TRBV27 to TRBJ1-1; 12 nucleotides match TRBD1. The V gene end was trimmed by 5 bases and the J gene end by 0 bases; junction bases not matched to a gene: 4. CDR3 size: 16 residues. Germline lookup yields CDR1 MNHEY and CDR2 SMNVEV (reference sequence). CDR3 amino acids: CASSPGTGGVNTEAFF. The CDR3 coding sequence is TGTGCCAGCAGTCCAGGGACAGGGGGCGTGAACACTGAAGCTTTCTTT.

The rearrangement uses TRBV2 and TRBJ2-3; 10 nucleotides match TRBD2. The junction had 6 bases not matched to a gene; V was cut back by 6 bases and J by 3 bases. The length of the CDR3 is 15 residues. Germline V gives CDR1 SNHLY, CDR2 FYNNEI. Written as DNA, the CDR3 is TGTGCCAGCAGCGTCGGACTAGCGGTTACAGATACGCAGTATTTT. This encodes CASSVGLAVTDTQYF.

The CDR3 protein is CASSSPILTSGRTGEQYF. The CDR3 bases are TGTGCCAGCAGCTCGCCTATCTTGACTAGCGGTAGAACGGGGGAGCAGTACTTC. V and J are TRBV5-6 and TRBJ2-7; TRBD2 matches 9 bases. Germline V gives CDR1 SGHDT, CDR2 YYEEEE. V was pared by 3 bases and J by 7 bases, with 20 bases of the junction left unmatched. This CDR3 has 18 residues.

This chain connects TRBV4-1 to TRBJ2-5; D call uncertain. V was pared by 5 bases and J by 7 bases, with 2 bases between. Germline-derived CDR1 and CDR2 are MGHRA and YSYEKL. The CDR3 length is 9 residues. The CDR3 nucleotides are TGCGCCAGCAGCACGACCCAGTACTTC. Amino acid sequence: CASSTTQYF.

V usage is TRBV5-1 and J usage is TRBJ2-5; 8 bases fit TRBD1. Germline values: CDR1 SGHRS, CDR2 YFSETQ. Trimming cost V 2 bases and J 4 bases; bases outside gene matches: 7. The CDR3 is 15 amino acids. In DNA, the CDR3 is TGCGCCAGCAGCTTTACAGGGGGGTATGGAGAGACCCAGTACTTC. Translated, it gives CASSFTGGYGETQYF. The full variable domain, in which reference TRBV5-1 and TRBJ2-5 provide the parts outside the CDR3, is KAGVTQTPRYLIKTRGQQVTLSCSPISGHRSVSWYQQTPGQGLQFLFEYFSETQRNKGNFPGRFSGRQFSNSRSEMNVSTLELGDSALYLCASSFTGGYGETQYFGPGTRLLVL.

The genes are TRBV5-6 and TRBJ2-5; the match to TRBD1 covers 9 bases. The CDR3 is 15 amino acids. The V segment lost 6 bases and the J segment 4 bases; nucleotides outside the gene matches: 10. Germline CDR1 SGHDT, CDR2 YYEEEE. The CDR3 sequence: CASTKDRGLSETQYF. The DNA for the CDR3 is TGTGCCAGCACCAAGGACAGGGGATTATCAGAGACCCAGTACTTC.

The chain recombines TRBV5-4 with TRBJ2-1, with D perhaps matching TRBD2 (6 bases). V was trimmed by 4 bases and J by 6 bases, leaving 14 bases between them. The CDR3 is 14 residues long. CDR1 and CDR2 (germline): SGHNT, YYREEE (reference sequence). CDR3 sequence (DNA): TGTGCCAGCAGCCCGAGTTCTAGCGCCAATGAGCAGTTCTTC. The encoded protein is CASSPSSSANEQFF.

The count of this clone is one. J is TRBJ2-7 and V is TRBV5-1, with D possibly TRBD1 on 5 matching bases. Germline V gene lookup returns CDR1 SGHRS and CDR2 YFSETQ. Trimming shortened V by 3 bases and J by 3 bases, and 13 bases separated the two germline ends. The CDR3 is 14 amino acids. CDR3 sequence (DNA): TGCGCCAGCAGCTCCGACAGTCTCCACTACGAGCAGTACTTC. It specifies CASSSDSLHYEQYF.

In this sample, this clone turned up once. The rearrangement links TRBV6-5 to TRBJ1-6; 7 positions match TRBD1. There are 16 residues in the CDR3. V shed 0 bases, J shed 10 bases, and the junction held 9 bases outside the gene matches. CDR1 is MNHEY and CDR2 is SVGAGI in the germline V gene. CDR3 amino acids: CASSYSIRGGGSPLHF. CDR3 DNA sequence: TGTGCCAGCAGTTACTCGATCAGGGGGGGTGGATCACCCCTCCACTTT.

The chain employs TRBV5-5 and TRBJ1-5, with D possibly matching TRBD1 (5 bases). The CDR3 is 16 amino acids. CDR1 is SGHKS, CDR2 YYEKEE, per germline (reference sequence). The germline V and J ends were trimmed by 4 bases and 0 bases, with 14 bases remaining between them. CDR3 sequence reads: CASSRGEQNSNQPQHF. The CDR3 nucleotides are TGTGCCAGCAGCCGGGGGGAACAGAATAGCAATCAGCCCCAGCATTTT.

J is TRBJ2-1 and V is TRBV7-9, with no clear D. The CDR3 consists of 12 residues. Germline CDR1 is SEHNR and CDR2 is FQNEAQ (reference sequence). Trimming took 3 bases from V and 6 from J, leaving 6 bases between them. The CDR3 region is CASSFFLNEQFF. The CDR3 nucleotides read TGTGCCAGCAGCTTTTTCCTCAATGAGCAGTTCTTC.

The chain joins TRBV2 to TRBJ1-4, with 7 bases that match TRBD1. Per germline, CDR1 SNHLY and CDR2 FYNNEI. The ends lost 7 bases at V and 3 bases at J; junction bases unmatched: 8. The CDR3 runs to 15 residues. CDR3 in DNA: TGTGCCAGCAAGCTACAGGGGTCGGCTAATGAAAAACTGTTTTTT. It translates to CASKLQGSANEKLFF.

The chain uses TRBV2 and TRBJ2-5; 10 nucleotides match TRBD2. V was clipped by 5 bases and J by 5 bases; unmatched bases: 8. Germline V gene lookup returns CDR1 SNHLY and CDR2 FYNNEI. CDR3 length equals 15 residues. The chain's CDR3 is CASSLSGRRSETQYF. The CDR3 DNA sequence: TGTGCCAGCAGTCTTAGCGGGAGGAGGAGCGAGACCCAGTACTTC.

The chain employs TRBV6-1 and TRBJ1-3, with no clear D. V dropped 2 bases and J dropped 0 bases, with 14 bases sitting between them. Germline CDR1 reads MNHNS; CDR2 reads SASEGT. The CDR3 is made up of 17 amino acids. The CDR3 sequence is CASSERPGSSSGNTIYF. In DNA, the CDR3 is TGTGCCAGCAGTGAACGACCGGGATCTAGCTCTGGAAACACCATATATTTT.

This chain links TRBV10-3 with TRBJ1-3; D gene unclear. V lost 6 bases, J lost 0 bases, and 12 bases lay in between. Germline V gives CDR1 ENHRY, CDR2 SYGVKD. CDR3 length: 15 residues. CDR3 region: CAISEKESSGNTIYF. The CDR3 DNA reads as TGTGCCATCAGCGAGAAAGAGAGCTCTGGAAACACCATATATTTT.

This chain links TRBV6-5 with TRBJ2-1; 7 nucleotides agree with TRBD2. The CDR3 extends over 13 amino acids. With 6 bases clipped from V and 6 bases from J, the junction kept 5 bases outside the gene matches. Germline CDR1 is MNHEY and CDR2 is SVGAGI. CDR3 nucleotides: TGTGCCAGCAGGCGACTAGCCGGCAATGAGCAGTTCTTC. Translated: CASRRLAGNEQFF.

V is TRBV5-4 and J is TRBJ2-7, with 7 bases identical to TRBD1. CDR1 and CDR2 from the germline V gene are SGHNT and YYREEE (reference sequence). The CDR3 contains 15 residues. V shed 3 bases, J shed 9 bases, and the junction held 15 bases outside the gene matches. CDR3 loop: CASSSMDRSNKRQYF. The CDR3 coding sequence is TGTGCCAGCAGCTCCATGGACAGGAGTAATAAGCGGCAGTACTTC.

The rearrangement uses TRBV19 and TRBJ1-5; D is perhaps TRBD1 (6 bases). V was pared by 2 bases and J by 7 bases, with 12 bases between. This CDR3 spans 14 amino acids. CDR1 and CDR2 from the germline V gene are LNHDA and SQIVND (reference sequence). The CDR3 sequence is CASSISQGPQPQHF. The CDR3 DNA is TGTGCCAGTAGTATATCGCAGGGGCCCCAGCCCCAGCATTTT.

The CDR3 spells CASSDTGGENIQYF. CDR3 sequence (DNA): TGTGCCAGCAGCGATACTGGGGGGGAAAACATTCAGTACTTC. V and J are TRBV21-1 and TRBJ2-4; the DNA was not used to check the table's D call, TRBD2. TRBV21-1 counts as a pseudogene. The CDR3 consists of 14 residues.

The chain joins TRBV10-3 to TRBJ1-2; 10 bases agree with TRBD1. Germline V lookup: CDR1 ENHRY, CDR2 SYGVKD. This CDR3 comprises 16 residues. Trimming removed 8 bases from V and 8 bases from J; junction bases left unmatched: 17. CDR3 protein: CAIGRDRGSLGSGYTF. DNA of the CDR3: TGTGCCATCGGCCGGGACAGGGGCTCCTTGGGAAGCGGCTACACCTTC.

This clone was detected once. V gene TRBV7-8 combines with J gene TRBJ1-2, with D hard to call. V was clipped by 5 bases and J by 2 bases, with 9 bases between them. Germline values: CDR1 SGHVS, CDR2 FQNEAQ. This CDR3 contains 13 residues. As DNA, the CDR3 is TGTGCCAGCAGCCTTCCGGGCAACTATGGCTACACCTTC. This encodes CASSLPGNYGYTF.

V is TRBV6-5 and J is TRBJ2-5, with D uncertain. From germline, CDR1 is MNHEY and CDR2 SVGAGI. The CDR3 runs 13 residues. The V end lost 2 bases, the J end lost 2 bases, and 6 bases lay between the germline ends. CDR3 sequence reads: CASSYTVQETQYF. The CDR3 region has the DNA TGTGCCAGCAGTTACACTGTGCAAGAGACCCAGTACTTC.

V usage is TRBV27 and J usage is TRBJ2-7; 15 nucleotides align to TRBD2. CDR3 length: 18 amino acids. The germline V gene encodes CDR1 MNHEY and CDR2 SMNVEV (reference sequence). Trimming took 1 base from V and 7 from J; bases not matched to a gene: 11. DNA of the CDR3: TGTGCCAGCAGTTTATGGGGACTAGCGGGAGGAGGGAGTCGAGAGCAGTACTTC. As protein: CASSLWGLAGGGSREQYF.

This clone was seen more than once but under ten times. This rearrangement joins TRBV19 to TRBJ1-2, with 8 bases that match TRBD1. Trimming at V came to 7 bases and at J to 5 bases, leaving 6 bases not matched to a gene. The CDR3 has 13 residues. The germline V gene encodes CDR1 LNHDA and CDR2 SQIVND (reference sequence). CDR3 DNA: TGTGCCAGTACCCAGGGGGCTTTTTATGGCTACACCTTC. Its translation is CASTQGAFYGYTF.

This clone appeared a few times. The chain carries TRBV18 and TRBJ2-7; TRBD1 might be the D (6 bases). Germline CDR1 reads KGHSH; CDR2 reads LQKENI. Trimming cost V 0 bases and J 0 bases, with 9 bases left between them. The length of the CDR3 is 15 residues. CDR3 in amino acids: CASSPPGHSSYEQYF. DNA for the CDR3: TGTGCCAGCTCACCACCGGGACACTCCTCCTACGAGCAGTACTTC. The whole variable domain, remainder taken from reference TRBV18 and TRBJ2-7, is NAGVMQNPRHLVRRRGQEARLRCSPMKGHSHVYWYRQLPEEGLKFMVYLQKENIIDESGMPKERFSAEFPKEGPSILRIQQVVRGDSAAYFCASSPPGHSSYEQYFGPGTRLTVT.